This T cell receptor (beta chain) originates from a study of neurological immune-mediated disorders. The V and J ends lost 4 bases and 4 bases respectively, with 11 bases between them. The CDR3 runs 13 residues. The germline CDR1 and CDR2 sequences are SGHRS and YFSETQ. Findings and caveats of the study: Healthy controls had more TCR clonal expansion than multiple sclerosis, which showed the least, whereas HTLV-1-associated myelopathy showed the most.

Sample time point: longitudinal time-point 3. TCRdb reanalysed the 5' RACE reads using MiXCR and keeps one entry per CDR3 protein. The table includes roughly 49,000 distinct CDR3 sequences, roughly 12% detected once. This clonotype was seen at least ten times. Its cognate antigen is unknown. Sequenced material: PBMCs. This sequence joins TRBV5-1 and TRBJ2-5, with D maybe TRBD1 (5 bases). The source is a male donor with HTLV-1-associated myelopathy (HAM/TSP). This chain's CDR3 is CASSLGHRETQYF. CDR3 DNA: TGCGCCAGCAGCCTGGGGCATCGAGAGACCCAGTACTTC.